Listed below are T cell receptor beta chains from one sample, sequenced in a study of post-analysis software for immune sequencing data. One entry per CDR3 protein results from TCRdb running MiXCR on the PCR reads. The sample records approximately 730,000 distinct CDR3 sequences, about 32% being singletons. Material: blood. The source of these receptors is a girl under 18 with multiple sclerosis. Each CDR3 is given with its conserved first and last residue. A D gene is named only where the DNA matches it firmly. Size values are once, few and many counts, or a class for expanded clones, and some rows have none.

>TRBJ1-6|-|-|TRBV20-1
CSARDPPGSNSPLHF
TGCAGTGCTAGAGATCCGCCGGGTTCCAATTCACCCCTCCACTTT
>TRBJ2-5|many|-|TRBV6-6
CASSSRSSGGGPETQYF
TGTGCCAGCAGCTCACGATCATCCGGGGGCGGTCCGGAGACCCAGTACTTC
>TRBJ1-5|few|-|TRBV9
CASSPGPGGNQPQHF
TGTGCCAGCAGCCCCGGCCCAGGGGGCAATCAGCCCCAGCATTTT
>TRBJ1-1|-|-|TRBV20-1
CSASFGGEGKGRGTEAFF
TGCAGTGCTAGTTTCGGGGGGGAAGGAAAGGGACGCGGCACTGAAGCTTTCTTT
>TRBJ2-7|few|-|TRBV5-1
CASSLSQAPSYEQYF
TGCGCCAGCAGCTTGTCGCAGGCCCCCTCCTACGAGCAGTACTTC
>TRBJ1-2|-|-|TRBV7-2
CASSLDPWANYGYTF
TGTGCCAGCAGCTTAGATCCATGGGCTAACTATGGCTACACCTTC
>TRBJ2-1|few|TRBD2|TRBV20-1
CSADGASGGASIYNEQFF
TGCAGTGCCGACGGGGCTAGCGGGGGGGCCTCTATCTACAATGAGCAGTTCTTC
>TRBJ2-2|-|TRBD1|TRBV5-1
CASSFSTGRELFF
TGCGCCAGCAGCTTTTCGACAGGGAGGGAGCTGTTTTTT
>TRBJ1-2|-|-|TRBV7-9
CASSLAQQDGYTF
TGTGCCAGCAGCTTAGCGCAGCAGGATGGCTACACCTTC
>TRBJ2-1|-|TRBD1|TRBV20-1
CSAKRPGQGRDEQFF
TGCAGTGCTAAGCGTCCGGGACAGGGGAGGGATGAGCAGTTCTTC
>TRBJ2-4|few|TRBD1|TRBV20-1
CSALLGQGKNIQYF
TGCAGTGCCCTTCTGGGACAGGGGAAAAACATTCAGTACTTC
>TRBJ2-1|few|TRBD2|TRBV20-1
CSAREGAGGQDEQFF
TGCAGTGCTAGAGAGGGTGCGGGGGGCCAGGATGAGCAGTTCTTC
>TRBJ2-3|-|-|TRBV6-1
CASNRDSRPGTDTQYF
TGTGCCAGCAACCGGGACTCGAGGCCCGGCACAGATACGCAGTATTTT
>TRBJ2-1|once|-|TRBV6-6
CASRPWGVSEHNEQFF
TGTGCCAGCAGGCCGTGGGGGGTATCCGAGCACAATGAGCAGTTCTTC
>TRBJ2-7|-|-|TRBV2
CASKLSTYEQYF
TGTGCCAGTAAGCTCTCTACCTACGAGCAGTACTTC
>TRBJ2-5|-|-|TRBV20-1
CSANRAGAKETQYF
TGCAGTGCTAACCGAGCAGGGGCGAAAGAGACCCAGTACTTC
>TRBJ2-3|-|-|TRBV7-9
CASSSRRVADTQYF
TGTGCCAGCAGCTCGCGACGCGTGGCAGATACGCAGTATTTT
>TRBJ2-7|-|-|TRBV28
CASSPGGIYEQYF
TGTGCCAGCAGTCCCGGAGGGATCTACGAGCAGTACTTC
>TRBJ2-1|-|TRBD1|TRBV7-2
CASSLVGTGNYNEQFF
TGTGCCAGCAGCTTAGTGGGGACAGGGAATTACAATGAGCAGTTCTTC
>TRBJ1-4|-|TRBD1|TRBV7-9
CASSLNRDRTNEKLFF
TGTGCCAGCAGTCTTAACCGGGACAGAACTAATGAAAAACTGTTTTTT
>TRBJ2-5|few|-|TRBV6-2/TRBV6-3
CASSRSQLETQYF
TGTGCCAGCAGCCGCAGCCAACTAGAGACCCAGTACTTC
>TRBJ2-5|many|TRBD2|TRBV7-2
CASSFGLAGGSETQYF
TGTGCCAGCAGCTTTGGACTAGCGGGGGGGTCAGAGACCCAGTACTTC
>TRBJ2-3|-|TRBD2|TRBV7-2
CASSVTSASSTDTQYF
TGTGCCAGCAGCGTCACTAGCGCCTCTAGCACAGATACGCAGTATTTT
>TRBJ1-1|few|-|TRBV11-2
CASSLTRGTEAFF
TGTGCCAGCAGCTTAACGAGGGGAACTGAAGCTTTCTTT
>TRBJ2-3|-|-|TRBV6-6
CAGGGDTQYF
TGTGCCGGCGGTGGAGATACGCAGTATTTT
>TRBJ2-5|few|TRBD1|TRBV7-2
CASSGDRVQETQYF
TGTGCCAGCAGCGGGGACAGGGTCCAAGAGACCCAGTACTTC
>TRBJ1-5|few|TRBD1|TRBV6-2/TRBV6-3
CASRTQGWGNQPQHF
TGTGCCAGCAGGACACAGGGGTGGGGCAATCAGCCCCAGCATTTT
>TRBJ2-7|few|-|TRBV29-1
CSVDEGVNEQYF
TGCAGCGTTGACGAGGGTGTCAACGAGCAGTACTTC
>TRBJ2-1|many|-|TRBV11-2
CASSLGGYYNEQFF
TGTGCCAGCAGCTTAGGTGGATATTACAATGAGCAGTTCTTC
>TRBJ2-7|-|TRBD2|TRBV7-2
CASSLGGRASYEQYF
TGTGCCAGCAGCTTAGGCGGGAGGGCCTCCTACGAGCAGTACTTC
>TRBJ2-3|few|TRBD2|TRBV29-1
CSVATSGITDTQYF
TGCAGCGTTGCGACTAGCGGGATAACAGATACGCAGTATTTT
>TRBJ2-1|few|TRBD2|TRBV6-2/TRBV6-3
CASRLAGGPNEQFF
TGTGCCAGCAGACTAGCGGGGGGGCCTAATGAGCAGTTCTTC
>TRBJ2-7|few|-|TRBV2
CASSPFGEQYF
TGTGCCAGCTCCCCCTTTGGGGAGCAGTACTTC
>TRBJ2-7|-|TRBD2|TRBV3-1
CASSQASGGFYEQYF
TGTGCCAGCAGCCAAGCCAGCGGGGGGTTTTACGAGCAGTACTTC
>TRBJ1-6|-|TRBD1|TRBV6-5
CASSWDSSLFNSPLHF
TGTGCCAGCAGCTGGGACAGCAGCCTATTTAATTCACCCCTCCACTTT
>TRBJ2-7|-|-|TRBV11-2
CASSLGRSMLYEQYF
TGTGCCAGCAGCTTAGGCAGGTCGATGCTCTACGAGCAGTACTTC
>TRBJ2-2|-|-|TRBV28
CASSLVARELFF
TGTGCCAGCAGTTTGGTCGCCAGGGAGCTGTTTTTT
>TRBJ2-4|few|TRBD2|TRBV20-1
CSARPGLAGNIQYF
TGCAGTGCTAGGCCGGGACTAGCAGGAAACATTCAGTACTTC
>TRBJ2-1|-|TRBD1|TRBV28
CASARDRVGNEQFF
TGTGCCAGCGCCCGGGACAGGGTTGGCAATGAGCAGTTCTTC
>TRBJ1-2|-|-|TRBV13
CASSLRGRGYTF
TGTGCCAGCAGCCTCAGGGGTCGGGGCTACACCTTC
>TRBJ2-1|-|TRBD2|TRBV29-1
CSVEAAGVRYNEQFF
TGCAGCGTTGAAGCGGCGGGAGTCCGCTACAATGAGCAGTTCTTC
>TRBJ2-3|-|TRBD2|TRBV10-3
CAISETASGRVSDTQYF
TGTGCCATCAGTGAGACCGCTAGCGGGAGAGTCTCAGATACGCAGTATTTT
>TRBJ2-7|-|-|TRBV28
CASIKGGRDEQYF
TGTGCCAGCATTAAGGGGGGTCGCGACGAGCAGTACTTC
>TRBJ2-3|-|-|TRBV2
CASSADYFSTDTQYF
TGTGCCAGCAGCGCGGACTACTTTAGCACAGATACGCAGTATTTT
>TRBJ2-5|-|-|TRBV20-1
CSAIKQGGGETQYF
TGCAGTGCTATAAAACAGGGAGGGGGGGAGACCCAGTACTTC
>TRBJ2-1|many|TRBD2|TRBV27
CASSRKGLAGAGEQFF
TGTGCCAGCAGTAGAAAGGGACTAGCGGGAGCTGGTGAGCAGTTCTTC